Listed below are T cell receptor beta chains from one sample, sequenced in a study of cytomegalovirus exposure and HLA in healthy donors. Here immunoSEQ multiplex PCR was the method, and the copy in TCRdb shows in-frame clones only, minus some. The data contain roughly 99,000 clones, 82% of them singletons. Sequencing used PBMCs. Receptor source: a young man in good health and CMV-seropositive. Both conserved end residues are trimmed from each CDR3. D genes are given only for firm matches.

v_call	cdr3_length	j_call	d_call	cdr3_aa
TRBV5-1	11	TRBJ1-1	.	ASSTAGNTEAF
TRBV7-9	11	TRBJ1-1	TRBD1	SSSLDGTAEAF
TRBV4-2	14	TRBJ2-7	TRBD2	ASSQGTSGGGYEQY
TRBV6-5	11	TRBJ1-6	TRBD1	ASRRRQGFRLH
TRBV2	11	TRBJ1-1	.	ASPGQTNTEAF
TRBV30	10	TRBJ1-1	.	AWSVQPVGAF
TRBV18	15	TRBJ1-5	TRBD1	ASSLNLRDRGAQPQH
TRBV5-6	13	TRBJ2-3	.	ASSLAGITTDTQY
TRBV6-1	14	TRBJ2-1	.	ASSDPGRGRYNEQF
TRBV9	13	TRBJ1-2	.	ASSGGLGSNYGYT
TRBV2	11	TRBJ1-1	TRBD1	ASAEGAVGRAF
TRBV2	13	TRBJ1-1	TRBD1	ASSGDRMANTEAF
TRBV6-6	14	TRBJ2-4	.	ASSYGGARGKNIQY
TRBV29-1	13	TRBJ2-4	.	SVAFQGLAKNIQY
TRBV29-1	12	TRBJ2-7	.	SVRAARGGYEQY
TRBV6-5	14	TRBJ2-6	.	ASSYSLFSGANVLT
TRBV2	14	TRBJ2-6	TRBD1	ASSMDRSIGANGLT